This entry lists 6 T cell receptor beta chains sequenced from one sample in a study of T cell responses to AZD1222 COVID-19 vaccine. Data came from immunoSEQ multiplex PCR; TCRdb stores just in-frame clones and leaves some out. There are 150,000 or so clones in the sample; over 85% occur only once, and around 18% lies in the top ten. Sequences were derived from peripheral blood, sampled on day 0 of AZD1222 vaccination. These receptors were obtained from an adult in good health.

The genes are TRBV20-1 and TRBJ1-5; D is perhaps TRBD1 (5 bases). Trimming removed 3 bases at V and 2 bases at J, with 11 bases between. Germline V gives CDR1 DFQATT, CDR2 SNEGSKA (reference sequence). This CDR3 is 14 amino acids long. CDR3 region: CSASLGDRNQPQHF. The DNA of the CDR3 is TGCAGTGCTAGTTTGGGGGATCGCAATCAGCCCCAGCATTTT.

The chain couples TRBV28 to TRBJ2-7; TRBD1 or TRBD2 may be the D gene (5 bases each). V lost 7 bases, J lost 3 bases, and 19 bases lay in between. The CDR3 consists of 15 residues. The germline gives CDR1 MDHEN, CDR2 SYDVKM. The CDR3 spells CASTTAGRVGYEQYF. The DNA of the CDR3 is TGTGCCAGCACCACCGCGGGCAGGGTAGGCTACGAGCAGTACTTC.

This clone appeared once. V is TRBV6-5 and J is TRBJ2-1, with 10 bases fitting TRBD2. The length of the CDR3 is 15 residues. Germline CDR1 and CDR2: MNHEY and SVGAGI. V gave up 7 bases and J gave up 3 bases; unmatched junction bases: 6. CDR3 protein: CASIAGGSYYNEQFF. CDR3 nucleotide sequence: TGTGCCAGCATAGCGGGAGGTTCTTACTACAATGAGCAGTTCTTC.

Concerning this clone: In the same sample, other DNA sequences code for this CDR3. The chain combines TRBV18 with TRBJ1-6; TRBD1 is a possible D gene (5 bases). The CDR3 extends over 14 amino acids. Trimming removed 3 bases at V and 5 bases at J, with 8 bases between. Germline CDR1 is KGHSH and CDR2 is LQKENI. This chain's CDR3 is CASSPRGDNSPLHF. In nucleotides, the CDR3 is TGTGCCAGCTCACCCCGGGGGGATAATTCACCCCTCCACTTT.

In this sample, this clone turned up once. J is TRBJ2-7 and V is TRBV4-1, with D perhaps TRBD1 or TRBD2 (5 bases each). Trimming stripped 4 bases from V and 2 bases from J, with 15 bases between. The germline V gene encodes CDR1 MGHRA and CDR2 YSYEKL. This CDR3 region has 15 residues. The CDR3 DNA follows: TGCGCCAGCAGCCCGGGACCAGCGGTCCCCTACGAGCAGTACTTC. The encoded protein is CASSPGPAVPYEQYF.

This clone has a handful of counts. The CDR3 DNA follows: TGCAGCGTATCCCCGGAGCAGAACTATGGCTACACCTTC. It encodes CSVSPEQNYGYTF. The chain couples TRBV29-1 to TRBJ1-2; D is unclear. Germline loops: CDR1 SQVTM, CDR2 ANQGSEA. This CDR3 spans 13 amino acids. The V end lost 6 bases, the J end lost 2 bases, and 13 bases lay between the germline ends.